Included here is one T cell receptor beta chain sequence, with context. Individually, cDNA molecules had unique molecular identifiers attached to them. TCRdb reprocessed the 5' RACE reads with MiXCR, giving one entry per CDR3 protein. The data show around 62,000 distinct CDR3 sequences, with 4.9% seen just once and roughly 5% held by the top ten. The data were taken from a study of early T cells in non-severe SARS-CoV-2 infection. Trimming at V came to 3 bases and at J to 13 bases, leaving 5 bases not matched to a gene. The CDR3 covers 13 residues. Germline V gene data show CDR1 as KGHDR and CDR2 as SFDVKD.

The V gene is TRBV24-1, the J gene TRBJ2-1; 10 bases fit TRBD2. This receptor was taken from an adult who was a healthcare worker with PCR-confirmed SARS-CoV-2 infection or an uninfected control (not recorded which). Source material: whole blood. DNA for the CDR3: TGTGCCACCAGTGATACCGGGACTAGCGTACAGTTCTTC. It yields the protein CATSDTGTSVQFF.